This is a list of T cell receptor beta chains from one sample in a study of blood T cell repertoires in COVID-19. Clones were read by immunoSEQ multiplex PCR, and TCRdb kept only the in-frame ones, dropping some. The repertoire holds fewer than 200,000 clones, with roughly 80% as singletons. The sample consisted of peripheral blood. Receptors originate from a man between 65 and 85 years old with acute or convalescent COVID-19. The CDR3 runs from the conserved cysteine through the conserved F or W. Fields, in order: J gene, clone size, D gene, V gene, CDR3 DNA, CDR3 protein. D genes are given only for firm matches. Some rows mark clone size as missing; the rest say once, few, many or name a class of expanded clone.

J gene: TRBJ2-7; clone size: NA; D gene: NA; V gene: TRBV14; CDR3 DNA: TGTGCCAGCAGCCAAGTAAACAGGGTTTACGAGCAGTACTTC; CDR3 protein: CASSQVNRVYEQYF
J gene: TRBJ2-5; clone size: NA; D gene: NA; V gene: TRBV5-1; CDR3 DNA: TGCGCCAGCAGCCCGGGACAAGAGACCCAGTACTTC; CDR3 protein: CASSPGQETQYF
J gene: TRBJ2-6; clone size: once; D gene: TRBD1; V gene: TRBV7-9; CDR3 DNA: TGTGCCAGCCGGGACAGGGAGGGCTCTGGGGCCAACGTCCTGACTTTC; CDR3 protein: CASRDREGSGANVLTF
J gene: TRBJ1-3; clone size: few; D gene: NA; V gene: TRBV5-1; CDR3 DNA: TGCGCCAGCAGCTTGGACGGAGTCGGAAACACCATATATTTT; CDR3 protein: CASSLDGVGNTIYF
J gene: TRBJ2-5; clone size: NA; D gene: NA; V gene: TRBV10-3; CDR3 DNA: TGTGCCATCGGGGAGTCAGGGGAAGAGACCCAGTACTTC; CDR3 protein: CAIGESGEETQYF
J gene: TRBJ2-1; clone size: once; D gene: NA; V gene: TRBV9; CDR3 DNA: TGTGCCAGCAGCGTACAACCGGGGAGCTCCTACAATGAGCAGTTCTTC; CDR3 protein: CASSVQPGSSYNEQFF
J gene: TRBJ1-2; clone size: NA; D gene: NA; V gene: TRBV6-5; CDR3 DNA: TGTGCCAGCAGTTACTCCCAGGACTATGGCTACACCTTC; CDR3 protein: CASSYSQDYGYTF
J gene: TRBJ1-1; clone size: NA; D gene: TRBD1; V gene: TRBV6-5; CDR3 DNA: TGTGCCAGCAGTTCACAGGGGTACACTGAAGCTTTCTTT; CDR3 protein: CASSSQGYTEAFF
J gene: TRBJ1-2; clone size: NA; D gene: NA; V gene: TRBV5-1; CDR3 DNA: TGCGCCAGCAGCTTGGAATCACATAACTATGGCTACACCTTC; CDR3 protein: CASSLESHNYGYTF
J gene: TRBJ2-5; clone size: NA; D gene: TRBD2; V gene: TRBV6-5; CDR3 DNA: TGTGCCAGCATCCGGGGGGGGCCTCAAGAGACCCAGTACTTC; CDR3 protein: CASIRGGPQETQYF
J gene: TRBJ2-5; clone size: NA; D gene: TRBD2; V gene: TRBV7-2; CDR3 DNA: TGTGCCAGCAGCTTAGCGGGGACTAGCGGACCCCAAGAGACCCAGTACTTC; CDR3 protein: CASSLAGTSGPQETQYF
J gene: TRBJ1-1; clone size: NA; D gene: NA; V gene: TRBV27; CDR3 DNA: TGTGCCAGCAGCCAGGGGTTGGACACTGAAGCTTTCTTT; CDR3 protein: CASSQGLDTEAFF
J gene: TRBJ2-5; clone size: NA; D gene: TRBD2; V gene: TRBV6-1; CDR3 DNA: TGTGCCAGCAGTGATCTAGCGGGAGGGTTGTCCCAAGAGACCCAGTACTTC; CDR3 protein: CASSDLAGGLSQETQYF
J gene: TRBJ2-3; clone size: NA; D gene: NA; V gene: TRBV4-1; CDR3 DNA: TGCGCCAGCAGCCCGGAGGGGGCCCCCCCCACAGATACGCAGTATTTT; CDR3 protein: CASSPEGAPPTDTQYF
J gene: TRBJ2-1; clone size: few; D gene: NA; V gene: TRBV6-2/TRBV6-3; CDR3 DNA: TGTGCCAGCAGCTTACTACTAGCCAGTGAGCAGTTCTTC; CDR3 protein: CASSLLLASEQFF
J gene: TRBJ2-2; clone size: NA; D gene: NA; V gene: TRBV18; CDR3 DNA: TGTGCCAGCTCCCCAACACAGACGACGAACACCGGGGAGCTGTTTTTT; CDR3 protein: CASSPTQTTNTGELFF
J gene: TRBJ1-2; clone size: NA; D gene: NA; V gene: TRBV11-2; CDR3 DNA: TGTGCCAGCAGCCCCCACGGACAATCCCTGTTCTATGGCTACACCTTC; CDR3 protein: CASSPHGQSLFYGYTF
J gene: TRBJ1-1; clone size: once; D gene: NA; V gene: TRBV19; CDR3 DNA: TGTGCCAGTAGTATTGGTCAGAAATACACTGAAGCTTTCTTT; CDR3 protein: CASSIGQKYTEAFF
J gene: TRBJ2-4; clone size: NA; D gene: TRBD1; V gene: TRBV4-1; CDR3 DNA: TGCGCCAGCAGCCAAGAGTTGACAGGGCTAGACATTCAGTACTTC; CDR3 protein: CASSQELTGLDIQYF
J gene: TRBJ1-5; clone size: NA; D gene: NA; V gene: TRBV5-4; CDR3 DNA: TGTGCCAGCAGCACCTTACCGAACTATAGCAATCAGCCCCAGCATTTT; CDR3 protein: CASSTLPNYSNQPQHF
J gene: TRBJ2-7; clone size: NA; D gene: NA; V gene: TRBV20-1; CDR3 DNA: TGCAGTGCTAGTGGGCCGTACGAGCAGTACTTC; CDR3 protein: CSASGPYEQYF
J gene: TRBJ1-5; clone size: once; D gene: NA; V gene: TRBV14; CDR3 DNA: TGTGCCAGCAGCACCCGGGACTCTCAGCCCCAGCATTTT; CDR3 protein: CASSTRDSQPQHF
J gene: TRBJ2-5; clone size: NA; D gene: TRBD1; V gene: TRBV28; CDR3 DNA: TGTGCCAGCAGATCCGGGACAGGGGGCGTAGAGACCCAGTACTTC; CDR3 protein: CASRSGTGGVETQYF
J gene: TRBJ2-2; clone size: few; D gene: NA; V gene: TRBV2; CDR3 DNA: TGTGCCAGCAGGGAGGACAACACCGGGGAGCTGTTTTTT; CDR3 protein: CASREDNTGELFF
J gene: TRBJ1-4; clone size: few; D gene: NA; V gene: TRBV7-2; CDR3 DNA: TGTGCCAGCAGCTTAGGGGGGGGATCTGAAAAACTGTTTTTT; CDR3 protein: CASSLGGGSEKLFF
J gene: TRBJ2-5; clone size: NA; D gene: NA; V gene: TRBV30; CDR3 DNA: TGTGCCTGGAGTAATTACGGAGAGACCCAGTACTTC; CDR3 protein: CAWSNYGETQYF
J gene: TRBJ1-2; clone size: NA; D gene: NA; V gene: TRBV30; CDR3 DNA: TGTGCCTGGGGGGCGACAGTGAACTATGGCTACACCTTC; CDR3 protein: CAWGATVNYGYTF
J gene: TRBJ2-7; clone size: NA; D gene: NA; V gene: TRBV6-2/TRBV6-3; CDR3 DNA: TGTGCCAGCAGCTCCCCCTCAACGGTTACCTACGAGCAGTACTTC; CDR3 protein: CASSSPSTVTYEQYF
J gene: TRBJ2-1; clone size: NA; D gene: TRBD2; V gene: TRBV4-3; CDR3 DNA: TGCGCCAGCAGCCAAGTTCCTAGCGGGAGCAATGAGCAGTTCTTC; CDR3 protein: CASSQVPSGSNEQFF
J gene: TRBJ1-5; clone size: NA; D gene: NA; V gene: TRBV24-1; CDR3 DNA: TGTGCCACCAGCCTACCGGGAGATAGCAATCAGCCCCAGCATTTT; CDR3 protein: CATSLPGDSNQPQHF
J gene: TRBJ1-2; clone size: NA; D gene: NA; V gene: TRBV7-8; CDR3 DNA: TGTGCCAGCAGCTTAACTCGGGATGGGACTTTGGGCTACACCTTC; CDR3 protein: CASSLTRDGTLGYTF
J gene: TRBJ2-1; clone size: NA; D gene: TRBD2; V gene: TRBV28; CDR3 DNA: TGTGCCAGCAGTCCTAGGACTAGCGGGAGTAGGAATGAGCAGTTCTTC; CDR3 protein: CASSPRTSGSRNEQFF
J gene: TRBJ1-5; clone size: NA; D gene: TRBD1; V gene: TRBV19; CDR3 DNA: TGTGCCAGTAGTGGAAATATTAACAGGGGTCGGAGGAATCAGCCCCAGCATTTT; CDR3 protein: CASSGNINRGRRNQPQHF
J gene: TRBJ1-2; clone size: NA; D gene: NA; V gene: TRBV29-1; CDR3 DNA: TGCAGCGTTGAAAGGCACCAGGGAACTGATGGCTACACCTTC; CDR3 protein: CSVERHQGTDGYTF
J gene: TRBJ2-3; clone size: once; D gene: TRBD2; V gene: TRBV6-5; CDR3 DNA: TGTGCCAGCAGGTCTAGCGGGGGGCAGTATTTT; CDR3 protein: CASRSSGGQYF
J gene: TRBJ1-6; clone size: NA; D gene: TRBD1; V gene: TRBV27; CDR3 DNA: TGTGCCAGCAGGGGGACAGCGAGCCATAATTCACCCCTCCACTTT; CDR3 protein: CASRGTASHNSPLHF
J gene: TRBJ2-7; clone size: NA; D gene: TRBD1; V gene: TRBV6-5; CDR3 DNA: TGTGCCAGCAGTCGTGGTGGGACAGGGGGCGATAAAAAGTACTTC; CDR3 protein: CASSRGGTGGDKKYF
J gene: TRBJ2-1; clone size: NA; D gene: TRBD2; V gene: TRBV5-4; CDR3 DNA: TGTGCCAGCAGCTTTTCAGCTCTAGCGGGGACCAATGAGCAGTTCTTC; CDR3 protein: CASSFSALAGTNEQFF
J gene: TRBJ2-1; clone size: NA; D gene: NA; V gene: TRBV3-1/TRBV3-2; CDR3 DNA: TGTGCCAGCAGCCAAACCGCTAGCTATTACAATGAGCAGTTCTTC; CDR3 protein: CASSQTASYYNEQFF
J gene: TRBJ1-1; clone size: NA; D gene: NA; V gene: TRBV11-1; CDR3 DNA: TGTGCCAGCACCCCAGGGTGGGGCACTGAAGCTTTCTTT; CDR3 protein: CASTPGWGTEAFF
J gene: TRBJ2-1; clone size: NA; D gene: TRBD2; V gene: TRBV5-1; CDR3 DNA: TGCGCCAGCAGCACGGGACTAGCGGGCTCCTACAATGAGCAGTTCTTC; CDR3 protein: CASSTGLAGSYNEQFF
J gene: TRBJ1-1; clone size: NA; D gene: NA; V gene: TRBV27; CDR3 DNA: TGTGCCAGCAGCGAGCCAGGGTACCCTGAAGCTTTCTTT; CDR3 protein: CASSEPGYPEAFF
J gene: TRBJ1-1; clone size: NA; D gene: TRBD1; V gene: TRBV6-5; CDR3 DNA: TGTGCCAGCAGGCGGCAGGGGGCGATGAACACTGAAGCTTTCTTT; CDR3 protein: CASRRQGAMNTEAFF
J gene: TRBJ2-7; clone size: NA; D gene: NA; V gene: TRBV3-1/TRBV3-2; CDR3 DNA: TGTGCCAGCAGCCAAGAATTTCGAGGGAACCCCTACGAGCAGTACTTC; CDR3 protein: CASSQEFRGNPYEQYF
J gene: TRBJ2-2; clone size: once; D gene: TRBD2; V gene: TRBV11-2; CDR3 DNA: TGTGCCAGCAGCTTAGTGGGGGGGTCGCGGAACACCGGGGAGCTGTTTTTT; CDR3 protein: CASSLVGGSRNTGELFF
J gene: TRBJ2-3; clone size: NA; D gene: NA; V gene: TRBV3-1/TRBV3-2; CDR3 DNA: TGTGCCAGCAGCCAAGAGAAGAAGCGAGCAGAAACTTTAGATACGCAGTATTTT; CDR3 protein: CASSQEKKRAETLDTQYF
J gene: TRBJ2-6; clone size: NA; D gene: NA; V gene: TRBV24-1; CDR3 DNA: TGTGCCACCAGTGATCACCGACAGAACTCTGGGGCCAACGTCCTGACTTTC; CDR3 protein: CATSDHRQNSGANVLTF